Listed below are T cell receptor beta chains from one sample, sequenced in a study of CD8 T cells in Susac syndrome. TCRdb called the immunoSEQ multiplex PCR reads again in MiXCR, with one record for every CDR3 protein. The table has about 280,000 distinct CDR3 sequences, approximately 84% seen once; the top ten hold about 0.11%. Material: CD8+ T cells from PBMCs. The receptor set was obtained from a human donor with multiple sclerosis. CDR3s include the opening cysteine and the closing phenylalanine or tryptophan. D genes are given only for firm matches.

cdr3_length	v_call	j_call	d_call	cdr3_nt	cdr3_aa
12	TRBV27	TRBJ1-2	.	TGTGCCAGCAGGGGGGGGGCACTGGGCTACACCTTC	CASRGGALGYTF
14	TRBV18	TRBJ1-4	TRBD1	TGTGCCAGCTCACCGGACAGGGTCGGTGAAAAACTGTTTTTT	CASSPDRVGEKLFF
14	TRBV23-1	TRBJ2-5	.	TGCGCCAGCAGTCAATCGCAGGGTGGGGAGACCCAGTACTTC	CASSQSQGGETQYF
13	TRBV12-3/TRBV12-4	TRBJ2-7	TRBD1	TGTGCCAGCAGTCCGACAGGGCCCTGGGAGCAGTACTTC	CASSPTGPWEQYF
17	TRBV9	TRBJ2-3	.	TGTGCCAGCAGCGCTTACCTACAGGGATTCCACGTGAATACGCAGTATTTT	CASSAYLQGFHVNTQYF
13	TRBV11-2	TRBJ2-5	.	TGTGCCAGCAGCTTTGGAGGGGCAGAGACCCAGTACTTC	CASSFGGAETQYF
14	TRBV18	TRBJ2-7	.	TGTGCCAGCTCACCACTGGGGAAGGGATACGAGCAGTACTTC	CASSPLGKGYEQYF
16	TRBV6-5	TRBJ2-7	.	TGTGCCAGCAGTTACTCGAGAGGAGAACTGCCTAACGAGCAGTACTTC	CASSYSRGELPNEQYF
12	TRBV6-5	TRBJ1-3	.	TGTGCCAGCAGTCCCGAGGGAAACACCATATATTTT	CASSPEGNTIYF
11	TRBV9	TRBJ2-1	.	TGTGCCAGCAGCGTAGGTTATGAGCAGTTCTTC	CASSVGYEQFF
15	TRBV28	TRBJ1-4	.	TGTGCCAGCAGTTTAGATTCCAGGGGTTGGGAAAAACTGTTTTTT	CASSLDSRGWEKLFF
15	TRBV20-1	TRBJ1-2	.	TGCAGTGCTAGAGATGGGAGGGTGGAGGGATATGGCTACACCTTC	CSARDGRVEGYGYTF
14	TRBV20-1	TRBJ1-1	.	TGCAGTGCTAACAACAGGGAAAGGGACACTGAAGCTTTCTTT	CSANNRERDTEAFF
20	TRBV11-1	TRBJ2-1	TRBD2	TGTGCCAGCAGCTTATCGTACAGGGAGGGACTAGCGGGAGGCCACAATGAGCAGTTCTTC	CASSLSYREGLAGGHNEQFF
16	TRBV27	TRBJ2-3	TRBD2	TGTGCCAGCAGTCCCCCGGGACTAGCGAACACAGATACGCAGTATTTT	CASSPPGLANTDTQYF
14	TRBV5-1	TRBJ2-7	.	TGCGCCAGCAGCTCGGGACGGGATCCCTACGAGCAGTACTTC	CASSSGRDPYEQYF
14	TRBV29-1	TRBJ2-1	TRBD2	TGCAGCGCCGGACTAGCGGGAGCGTACAATGAGCAGTTCTTC	CSAGLAGAYNEQFF